There are many counts of the clone carrying this TCR beta chain. Trimming removed 6 bases from V and 5 bases from J; junction bases left unmatched: 8. Per germline, CDR1 MNHEY and CDR2 SVGEGT. The CDR3 is 14 residues long. This sample was taken from a study of T-cell memory formation after mild COVID-19. Study-wide context: The study found TCR clusters largely donor specific.

TCRdb recomputed calls from the 5' RACE reads with MiXCR, one row per CDR3 protein. The table lists roughly 560,000 distinct CDR3 sequences, about a fifth of them singletons. This clonotype was sampled from an adult woman who had mild COVID-19 (a few samples of this study predate the infection). Cell type and time point are not known. The sample was PBMCs or a T cell subset sorted from them (not recorded which). The chain links TRBV6-2 or TRBV6-3 to TRBJ1-2; 8 nucleotides line up with TRBD1. The CDR3 DNA reads TGTGCCAGCAGCCCCGGACAGGGAGGTTATGGCTACACCTTC. Amino acid sequence: CASSPGQGGYGYTF.